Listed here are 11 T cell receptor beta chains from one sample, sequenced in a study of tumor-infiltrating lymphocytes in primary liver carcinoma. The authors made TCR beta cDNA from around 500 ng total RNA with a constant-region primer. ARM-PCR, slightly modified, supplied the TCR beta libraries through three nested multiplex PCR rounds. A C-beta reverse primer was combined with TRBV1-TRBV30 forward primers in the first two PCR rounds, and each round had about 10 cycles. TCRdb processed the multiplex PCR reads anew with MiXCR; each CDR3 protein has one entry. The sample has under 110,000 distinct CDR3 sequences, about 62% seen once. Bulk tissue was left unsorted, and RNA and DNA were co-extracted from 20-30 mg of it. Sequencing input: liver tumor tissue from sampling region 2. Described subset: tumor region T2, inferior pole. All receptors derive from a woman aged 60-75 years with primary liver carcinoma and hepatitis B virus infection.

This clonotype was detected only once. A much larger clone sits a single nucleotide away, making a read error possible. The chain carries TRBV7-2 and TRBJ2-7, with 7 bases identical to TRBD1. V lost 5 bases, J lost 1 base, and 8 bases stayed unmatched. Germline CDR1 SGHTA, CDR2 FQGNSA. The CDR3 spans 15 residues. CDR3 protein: CASSIQDRASYEQYF. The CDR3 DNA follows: TGTGCCAGCAGCATACAAGACAGGGCGTCCTACGAGCAGTACTTC.

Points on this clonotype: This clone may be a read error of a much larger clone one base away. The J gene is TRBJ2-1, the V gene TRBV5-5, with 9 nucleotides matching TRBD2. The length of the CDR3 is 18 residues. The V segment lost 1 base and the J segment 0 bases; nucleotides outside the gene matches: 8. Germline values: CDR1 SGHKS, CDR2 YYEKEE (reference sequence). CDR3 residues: CASSLLAGRISSYNEQFF. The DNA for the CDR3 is TGTGCCAGCAGCTTGCTAGCGGGAAGAATTAGCTCCTACAATGAGCAGTTCTTC.

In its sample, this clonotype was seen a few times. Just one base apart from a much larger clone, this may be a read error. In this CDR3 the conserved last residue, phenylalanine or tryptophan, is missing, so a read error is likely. DNA for the CDR3: TGTGCCAGCAGTTGGGGACTGACCAACACCGGGGAGCTGTTTCTT. Its protein product is CASSWGLTNTGELFL. This chain uses TRBV6-1 with TRBJ2-2; tentative D call: TRBD2 (6 bases). This CDR3 contains 15 residues. V lost 5 bases and J lost 2, with 12 bases in between. CDR1 and CDR2 from the germline V gene are MNHNS and SASEGT.

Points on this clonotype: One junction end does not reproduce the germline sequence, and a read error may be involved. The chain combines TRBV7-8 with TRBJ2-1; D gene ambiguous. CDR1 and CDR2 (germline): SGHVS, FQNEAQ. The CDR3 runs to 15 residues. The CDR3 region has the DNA TGTGCCAGCAGCTCGGAACGGTCCACCTACAATGAGCAGTTATTC. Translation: CASSSERSTYNEQLF. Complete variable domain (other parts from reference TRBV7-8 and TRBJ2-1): GAGVSQSPRYKVAKRGQDVALRCDPISGHVSLFWYQQALGQGPEFLTYFQNEAQLDKSGLPSDRFFAERPEGSVSTLKIQRTQQEDSAVYLCASSSERSTYNEQLFGPGTRLTVL.

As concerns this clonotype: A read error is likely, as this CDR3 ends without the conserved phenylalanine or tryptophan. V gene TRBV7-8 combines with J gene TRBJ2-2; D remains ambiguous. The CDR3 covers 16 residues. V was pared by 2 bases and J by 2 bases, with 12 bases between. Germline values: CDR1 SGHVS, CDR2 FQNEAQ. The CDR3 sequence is CASSLTVLSNTGELFY. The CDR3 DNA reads TGTGCCAGCAGCTTAACAGTATTGAGTAACACCGGGGAGCTGTTTTAT.

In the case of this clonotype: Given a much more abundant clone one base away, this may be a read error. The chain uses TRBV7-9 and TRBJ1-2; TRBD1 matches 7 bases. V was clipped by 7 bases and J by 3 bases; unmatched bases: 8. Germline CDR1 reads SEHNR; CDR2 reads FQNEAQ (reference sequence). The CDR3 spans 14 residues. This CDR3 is CASNPPGQYYGYTF. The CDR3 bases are TGTGCCAGCAACCCCCCGGGACAGTACTATGGCTACACCTTC.

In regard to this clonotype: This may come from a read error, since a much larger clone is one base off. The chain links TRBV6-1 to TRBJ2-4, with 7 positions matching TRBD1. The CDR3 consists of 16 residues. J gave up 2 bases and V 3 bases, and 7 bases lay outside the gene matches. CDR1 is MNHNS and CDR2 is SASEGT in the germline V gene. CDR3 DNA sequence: TGTGCCAGCAGTGACCCGGGACAGCTAACCAAAAACATTCAGTACTTC. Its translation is CASSDPGQLTKNIQYF.

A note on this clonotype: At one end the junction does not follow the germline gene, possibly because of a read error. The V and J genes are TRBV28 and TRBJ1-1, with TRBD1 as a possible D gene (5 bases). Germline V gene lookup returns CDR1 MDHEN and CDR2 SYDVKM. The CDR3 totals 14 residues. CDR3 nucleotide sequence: TGTGCCAGTTGGGCAGGGAATGGAGGCACTGAAGTTTTCTTT. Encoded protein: CASWAGNGGTEVFF.

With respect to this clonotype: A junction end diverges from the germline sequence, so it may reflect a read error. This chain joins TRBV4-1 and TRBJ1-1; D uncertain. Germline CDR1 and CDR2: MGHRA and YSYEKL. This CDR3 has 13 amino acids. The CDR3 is CTSSRASETEAFF. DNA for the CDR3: TGCACCAGCAGCCGCGCCAGTGAGACTGAAGCTTTCTTT.

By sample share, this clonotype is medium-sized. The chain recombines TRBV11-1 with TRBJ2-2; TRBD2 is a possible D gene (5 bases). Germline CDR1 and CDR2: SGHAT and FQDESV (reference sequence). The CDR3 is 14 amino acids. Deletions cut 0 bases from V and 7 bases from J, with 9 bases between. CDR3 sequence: CASSLAGVDGELFF. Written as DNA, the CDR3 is TGTGCCAGCAGCTTAGCGGGAGTGGACGGGGAGCTGTTTTTT. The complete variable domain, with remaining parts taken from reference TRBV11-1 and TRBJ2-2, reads EAEVAQSPRYKITEKSQAVAFWCDPISGHATLYWYRQILGQGPELLVQFQDESVVDDSQLPKDRFSAERLKGVDSTLKIQPAELGDSAMYLCASSLAGVDGELFFGEGSRLTVL.

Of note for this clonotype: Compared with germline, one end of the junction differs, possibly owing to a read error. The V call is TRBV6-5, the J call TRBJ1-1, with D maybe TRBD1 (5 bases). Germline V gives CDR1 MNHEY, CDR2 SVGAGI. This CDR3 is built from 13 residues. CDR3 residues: CASSGQKSTKAFF. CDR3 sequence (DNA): TGTGCCAGCAGCGGACAAAAGAGCACTAAAGCTTTCTTT.